The following is a TCR beta chain sequence with its context. The CDR3 totals 14 residues. V was clipped by 9 bases and J by 5 bases, with 19 bases between them. In germline, CDR1 is PRHDT, CDR2 FYEKMQ (reference sequence). 60 Vbeta and 13 Jbeta primers were used in PCR. How the authors handled the data: A later analysis tallied some 80 million unique TCR beta chains, some 12 million of them shared. Measured with immunoSEQ multiplex PCR; TCRdb has only the in-frame clones, and not every one. Clone size and V and J calls were adopted from that table, with D and trimming inferred from the DNA. The specimen's table records around 50,000 clones. The sample comes from a study of cytomegalovirus exposure and HLA in healthy donors.

The sample comprised PBMCs. This rearrangement joins TRBV13 to TRBJ1-1; D remains ambiguous. This TCR derives from a female donor in good health and CMV-seronegative. The CDR3 sequence is CASTLRGGRTEAFF. The CDR3 nucleotides read TGTGCCAGTACCCTCCGTGGAGGGCGGACTGAAGCTTTCTTT.